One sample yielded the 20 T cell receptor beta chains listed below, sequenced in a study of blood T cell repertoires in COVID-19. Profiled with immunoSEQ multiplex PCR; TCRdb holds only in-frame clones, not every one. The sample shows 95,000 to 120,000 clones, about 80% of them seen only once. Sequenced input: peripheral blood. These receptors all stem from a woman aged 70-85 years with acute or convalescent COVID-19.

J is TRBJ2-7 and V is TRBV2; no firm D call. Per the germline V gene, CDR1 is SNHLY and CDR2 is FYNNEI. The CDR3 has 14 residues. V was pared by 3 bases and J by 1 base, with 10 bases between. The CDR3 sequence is CASSERQWSYEQYF. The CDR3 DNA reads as TGTGCCAGCAGTGAGAGGCAGTGGTCCTACGAGCAGTACTTC.

Here the CDR3 reads CASSLDGGYNEQFF. CDR3 nucleotides: TGTGCCAGCAGCTTAGACGGGGGCTACAATGAGCAGTTCTTC. This chain connects TRBV11-3 to TRBJ2-1; possible D gene TRBD2, 6 bases. V was trimmed by 0 bases and J by 3 bases, leaving 6 bases between them. CDR3 length: 14 residues. From germline, CDR1 is SGHNT and CDR2 YENEEA.

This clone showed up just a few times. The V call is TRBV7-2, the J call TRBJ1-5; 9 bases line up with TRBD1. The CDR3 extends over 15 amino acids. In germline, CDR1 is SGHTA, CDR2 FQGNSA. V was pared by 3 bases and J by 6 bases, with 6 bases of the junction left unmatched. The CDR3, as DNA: TGTGCCAGCAGCTTTGGGACAGGGTCGAGTCAGCCCCAGCATTTT. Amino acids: CASSFGTGSSQPQHF.

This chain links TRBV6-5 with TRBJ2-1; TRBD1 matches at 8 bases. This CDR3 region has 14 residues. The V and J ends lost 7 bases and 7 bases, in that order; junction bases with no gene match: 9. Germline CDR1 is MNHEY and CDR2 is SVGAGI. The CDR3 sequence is CASTLDRERNEQFF. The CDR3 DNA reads TGTGCCAGCACGTTGGACAGGGAACGGAATGAGCAGTTCTTC.

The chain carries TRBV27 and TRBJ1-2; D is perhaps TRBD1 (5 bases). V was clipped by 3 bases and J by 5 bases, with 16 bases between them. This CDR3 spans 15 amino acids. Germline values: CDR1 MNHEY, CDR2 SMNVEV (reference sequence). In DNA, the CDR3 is TGTGCCAGCAGTTTGTCAGGGAAGGGCAAGTATGGCTACACCTTC. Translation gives CASSLSGKGKYGYTF.

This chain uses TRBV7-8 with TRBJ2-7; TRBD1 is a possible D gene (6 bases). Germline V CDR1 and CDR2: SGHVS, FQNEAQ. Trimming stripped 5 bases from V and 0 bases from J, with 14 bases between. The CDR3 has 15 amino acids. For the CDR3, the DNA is TGTGCCAGCAGCCACGGGGACAAGCCCTCCTACGAGCAGTACTTC. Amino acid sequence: CASSHGDKPSYEQYF.

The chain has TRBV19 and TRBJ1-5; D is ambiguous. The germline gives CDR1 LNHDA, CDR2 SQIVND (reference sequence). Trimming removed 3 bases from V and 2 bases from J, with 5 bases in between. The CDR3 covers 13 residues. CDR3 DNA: TGTGCCAGTAGTATGGGAGGCAATCAGCCCCAGCATTTT. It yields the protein CASSMGGNQPQHF.

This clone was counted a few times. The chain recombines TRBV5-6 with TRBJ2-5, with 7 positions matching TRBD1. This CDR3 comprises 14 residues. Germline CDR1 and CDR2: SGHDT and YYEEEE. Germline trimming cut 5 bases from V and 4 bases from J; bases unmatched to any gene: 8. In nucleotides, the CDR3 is TGTGCCAGCAGTACTCAGGGGGTACGAGAGACCCAGTACTTC. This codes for CASSTQGVRETQYF.

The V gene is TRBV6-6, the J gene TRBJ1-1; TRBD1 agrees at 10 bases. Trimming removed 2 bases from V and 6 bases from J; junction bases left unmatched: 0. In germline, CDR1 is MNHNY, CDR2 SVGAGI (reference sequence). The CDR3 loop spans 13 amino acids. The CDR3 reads CASSYGQGAEAFF. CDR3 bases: TGTGCCAGCAGTTACGGACAGGGGGCTGAAGCTTTCTTT.

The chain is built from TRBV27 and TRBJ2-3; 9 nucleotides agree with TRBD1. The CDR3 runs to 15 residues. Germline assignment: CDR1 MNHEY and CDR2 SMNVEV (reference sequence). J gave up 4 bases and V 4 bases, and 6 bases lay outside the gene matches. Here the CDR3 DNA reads TGTGCCAGCAGTTCCCCCTGGACAGGGGCAGATACGCAGTATTTT. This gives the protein CASSSPWTGADTQYF.

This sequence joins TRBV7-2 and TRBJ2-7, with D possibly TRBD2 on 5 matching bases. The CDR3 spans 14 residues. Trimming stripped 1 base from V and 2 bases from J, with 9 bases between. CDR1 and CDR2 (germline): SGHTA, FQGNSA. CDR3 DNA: TGTGCCAGCAGCTTAGAACGGGGAGCCTACGAGCAGTACTTC. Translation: CASSLERGAYEQYF.

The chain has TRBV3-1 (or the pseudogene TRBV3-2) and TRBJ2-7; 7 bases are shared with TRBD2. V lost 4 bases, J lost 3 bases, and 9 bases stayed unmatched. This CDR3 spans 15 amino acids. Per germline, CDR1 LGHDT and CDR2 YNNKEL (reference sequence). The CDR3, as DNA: TGTGCCAGCAGCCGCGGGGCTAGCGGAAACTACGAGCAGTACTTC. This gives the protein CASSRGASGNYEQYF.

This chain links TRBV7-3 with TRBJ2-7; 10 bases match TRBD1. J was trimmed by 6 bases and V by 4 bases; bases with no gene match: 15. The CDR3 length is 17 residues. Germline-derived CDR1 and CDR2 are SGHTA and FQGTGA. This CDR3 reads CASSSHYPGQGFLEQYV. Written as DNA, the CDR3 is TGTGCCAGCAGCTCCCACTACCCGGGACAGGGGTTTCTCGAGCAGTACGTC.

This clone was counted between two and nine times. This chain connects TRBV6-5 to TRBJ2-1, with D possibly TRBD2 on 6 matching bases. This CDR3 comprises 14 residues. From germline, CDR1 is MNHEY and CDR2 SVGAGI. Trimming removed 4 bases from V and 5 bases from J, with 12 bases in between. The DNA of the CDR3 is TGTGCCAGCAGTTCCGGGACTCTTAACAATGAGCAGTTCTTC. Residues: CASSSGTLNNEQFF.

CDR3 coding DNA: TGTGCCAGCACCCGAGGAGTTGAAGGCTACACCTTC. Amino acid sequence: CASTRGVEGYTF. The V gene is TRBV28, the J gene TRBJ1-2, with unresolved D. CDR3 size: 12 residues. V lost 7 bases to trimming and J lost 8 bases, with 14 bases between them. Germline V gene sequence: CDR1 MDHEN, CDR2 SYDVKM.

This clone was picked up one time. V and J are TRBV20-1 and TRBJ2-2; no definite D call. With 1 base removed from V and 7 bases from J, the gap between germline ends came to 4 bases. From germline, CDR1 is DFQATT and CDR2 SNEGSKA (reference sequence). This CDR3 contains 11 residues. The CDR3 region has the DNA TGCAGTGCTAGAGTAAACGGGGAGCTGTTTTTT. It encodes CSARVNGELFF.

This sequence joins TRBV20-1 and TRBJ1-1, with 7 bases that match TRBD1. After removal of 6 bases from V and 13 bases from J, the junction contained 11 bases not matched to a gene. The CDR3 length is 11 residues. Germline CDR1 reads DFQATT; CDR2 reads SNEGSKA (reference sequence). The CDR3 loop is CSAWGRDRNFF. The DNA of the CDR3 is TGCAGTGCATGGGGGCGGGACAGAAATTTCTTT.

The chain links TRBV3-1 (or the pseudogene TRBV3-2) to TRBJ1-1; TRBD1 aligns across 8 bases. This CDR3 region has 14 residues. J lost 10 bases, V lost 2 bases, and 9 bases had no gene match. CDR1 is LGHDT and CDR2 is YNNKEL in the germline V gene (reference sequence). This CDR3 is CASSQQGATWIAFF. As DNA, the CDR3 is TGTGCCAGCAGCCAACAGGGGGCGACTTGGATAGCTTTCTTT.

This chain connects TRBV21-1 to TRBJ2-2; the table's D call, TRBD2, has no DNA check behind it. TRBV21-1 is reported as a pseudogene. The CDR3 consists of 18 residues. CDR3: CASSKSTGRASDTGELFF. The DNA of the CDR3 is TGTGCCAGCAGCAAAAGCACCGGGAGGGCCTCTGACACCGGGGAGCTGTTTTTT.

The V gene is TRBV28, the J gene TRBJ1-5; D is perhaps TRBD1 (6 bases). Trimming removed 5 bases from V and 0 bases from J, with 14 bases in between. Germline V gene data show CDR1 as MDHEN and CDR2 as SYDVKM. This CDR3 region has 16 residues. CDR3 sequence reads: CASSPSGRGSNQPQHF. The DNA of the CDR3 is TGTGCCAGCAGTCCCTCTGGCAGGGGTAGCAATCAGCCCCAGCATTTT.